This T cell receptor beta chain was documented in a study of blood T cell repertoires in COVID-19. The overall study: COVID-19 samples collected from the United States, Italy and Spain covered acute and convalescent phases. T cells, B-cell-depleted T cells, or PBMCs provided the cDNA or gDNA that served as material.

The method was immunoSEQ multiplex PCR; TCRdb's version includes in-frame clones alone and lacks a portion of them. The sample includes approximately 150,000 clones, roughly 88% of them seen just once. The germline gives CDR1 SGHTA, CDR2 FQGNSA. The CDR3 totals 15 residues. The junction had 8 bases not matched to a gene; V was cut back by 4 bases and J by 7 bases. This receptor was obtained from a man in his 70s with active COVID-19. The chain recombines TRBV7-2 with TRBJ2-7; the match to TRBD2 covers 12 bases. The specimen was peripheral blood. The DNA of the CDR3 is TGTGCCAGCAGCTCACGACTAGCGGGAGTGGGTGAGCAGTACTTC. This translates into CASSSRLAGVGEQYF.